The 32 T cell receptor beta chains below were found in one sample sequenced in a study of beta chain features in type 1 diabetes. General study findings and limits: Shortening that was moderate but significant affected the TCRB CDR3s of Type 1 diabetes patients in all four CD4+ subsets.

The antigens these receptors bind are not known. Of the isolated RNA, all was reverse transcribed, and so the sequenced material was expressed TCRB transcripts. The method was immunoSEQ multiplex PCR; TCRdb's version includes in-frame clones alone and lacks a portion of them. The table records 45,000 to 65,000 clones, roughly 52% of them present only once. Sequencing was performed on Tregs from blood. The receptors stem from a woman between 40 and 50 years old with type 1 diabetes.

V is TRBV5-4 and J is TRBJ2-2; 7 nucleotides line up with TRBD2. The CDR3 is 15 residues long. V shed 1 base, J shed 7 bases, and the junction held 7 bases outside the gene matches. Germline CDR1 and CDR2: SGHNT and YYREEE (reference sequence). CDR3 DNA sequence: TGTGCCAGCAGCTTGTTGGGCGGGAGAGTCGGGGAGCTGTTTTTT. This encodes CASSLLGGRVGELFF.

This sequence joins TRBV2 and TRBJ1-4; D is perhaps TRBD1 (6 bases). Per the germline V gene, CDR1 is SNHLY and CDR2 is FYNNEI. V dropped 5 bases and J dropped 6 bases, with 16 bases sitting between them. The CDR3 is 15 residues long. CDR3 DNA sequence: TGTGCCAGCAGTTATACAGGGACTAGTTATGAAAAACTGTTTTTT. Its protein product is CASSYTGTSYEKLFF.

The genes are TRBV5-1 and TRBJ2-5, with 9 bases that match TRBD2. The CDR3 extends over 16 amino acids. V lost 0 bases and J lost 4; bases outside the gene matches: 7. The germline gives CDR1 SGHRS, CDR2 YFSETQ. The CDR3 DNA reads as TGCGCCAGCAGCTTGGAAAGCGGGGGGATTGCAGAGACCCAGTACTTC. This translates into CASSLESGGIAETQYF.

This clone was seen a handful of times. This chain uses TRBV27 with TRBJ2-1; D is perhaps TRBD2 (5 bases). CDR1 MNHEY and CDR2 SMNVEV come from the germline V gene (reference sequence). With 2 bases removed from V and 10 bases from J, the gap between germline ends came to 15 bases. The CDR3 has 14 residues. CDR3 amino acids: CASSLDRRRGEQFF. The DNA for the CDR3 is TGTGCCAGCAGTTTAGATCGGCGTCGGGGAGAGCAGTTCTTC.

The V and J genes are TRBV11-2 and TRBJ2-1, with 10 bases matching TRBD2. J lost 7 bases, V lost 0 bases, and 18 bases had no gene match. CDR3 size: 20 residues. Germline V gene sequence: CDR1 SGHAT, CDR2 FQNNGV. The CDR3 bases are TGTGCCAGCAGCTTAGAGGGGCCTAGCGGGGGAGGACTTTGGTATAATGAGCAGTTCTTC. It yields the protein CASSLEGPSGGGLWYNEQFF.

This clone showed up just a few times. The chain joins TRBV5-1 to TRBJ2-7, with 10 bases identical to TRBD1. Unmatched junction bases numbered 4, after V lost 4 bases and J lost 0 bases. The CDR3 is 15 amino acids. Germline CDR1 reads SGHRS; CDR2 reads YFSETQ. The CDR3 is CASSPWTGGSYEQYF. Written as DNA, the CDR3 is TGCGCCAGCAGCCCCTGGACAGGGGGCTCCTACGAGCAGTACTTC.

The chain couples TRBV5-1 to TRBJ2-7, with D possibly being TRBD2 (5 bases). V was trimmed by 1 base and J by 9 bases, leaving 14 bases between them. The CDR3 has 13 residues. The germline V gene has CDR1 SGHRS and CDR2 YFSETQ. Here the CDR3 DNA reads TGCGCCAGCAGCTTGTCGGAGGCGGATAGGCAGTACTTC. Translation gives CASSLSEADRQYF.

The gene calls are TRBV30 and TRBJ2-7; 9 bases are a match to TRBD2. This CDR3 has 17 amino acids. Trimming at V came to 3 bases and at J to 6 bases, leaving 18 bases not matched to a gene. Germline-derived CDR1 and CDR2 are GTSNPN and SVGIG (reference sequence). The CDR3 nucleotides are TGTGCCTGGAGGACCAGGTGGAGTAGCGGGAGTTCGGGCGAGCAGTACTTC. This codes for CAWRTRWSSGSSGEQYF.

This clone was seen more than once but under ten times. The V and J genes are TRBV7-6 and TRBJ2-2; 11 nucleotides match TRBD1. Germline V gives CDR1 SGHVS, CDR2 FNYEAQ. The CDR3 has 15 residues. Trimming at V came to 4 bases and at J to 7 bases, leaving 5 bases not matched to a gene. CDR3 in amino acids: CASSSGTGGSGELFF. The CDR3 DNA reads as TGTGCCAGCAGCTCCGGGACAGGGGGGAGCGGGGAGCTGTTTTTT.

This chain connects TRBV19 to TRBJ2-3; tentative D call: TRBD1 (6 bases). The CDR3 extends over 17 amino acids. Germline V gives CDR1 LNHDA, CDR2 SQIVND (reference sequence). V lost 1 base, J lost 2 bases, and 16 bases lay in between. The CDR3 spells CASSIVRGTLDTDTQYF. The CDR3 bases are TGTGCCAGTAGTATAGTTAGGGGGACACTCGACACAGATACGCAGTATTTT.

V gene TRBV5-1 combines with J gene TRBJ1-5, with a weak D call TRBD1 (6 bases). The V and J ends lost 5 bases and 5 bases respectively, with 14 bases between them. This CDR3 is 14 amino acids long. CDR1 and CDR2 (germline): SGHRS, YFSETQ. CDR3 region: CASSSGTLDQPQHF. In DNA, the CDR3 is TGCGCCAGCAGTTCCGGGACATTAGATCAGCCCCAGCATTTT.

This chain links TRBV5-4 with TRBJ1-4; 9 bases are a match to TRBD1. This CDR3 comprises 17 residues. The germline gives CDR1 SGHNT, CDR2 YYREEE (reference sequence). Trimming cost V 1 base and J 8 bases; bases outside gene matches: 12. CDR3 sequence (DNA): TGTGCCAGCAGCTTGCTGTCGGGGACAGGGTTGGGCGAAAAACTGTTTTTT. It specifies CASSLLSGTGLGEKLFF.

The rearrangement links TRBV7-9 to TRBJ1-2; 8 bases map to TRBD1. V shed 6 bases and J 3 bases; nucleotides not matched to a gene: 6. Germline assignment: CDR1 SEHNR and CDR2 FQNEAQ (reference sequence). The CDR3 covers 14 residues. The CDR3 DNA sequence: TGTGCCAGCAGTTTGACAGGGGCATACTATGGCTACACCTTC. It specifies CASSLTGAYYGYTF.

This clone was seen only a few times. The gene calls are TRBV5-4 and TRBJ2-1; D is ambiguous. The CDR3 consists of 14 residues. Per germline, CDR1 SGHNT and CDR2 YYREEE (reference sequence). Trimming stripped 3 bases from V and 0 bases from J, with 7 bases between. CDR3 sequence reads: CASSYWSSYNEQFF. For the CDR3, the DNA is TGTGCCAGCAGCTACTGGAGCTCCTACAATGAGCAGTTCTTC.

The chain employs TRBV11-2 and TRBJ2-7; D not resolved. With 3 bases removed from V and 0 bases from J, the gap between germline ends came to 9 bases. This CDR3 is 14 amino acids long. Per germline, CDR1 SGHAT and CDR2 FQNNGV. CDR3 protein: CASSFLRSSYEQYF. In DNA form, the CDR3 reads TGTGCCAGCAGCTTTTTAAGGAGCTCCTACGAGCAGTACTTC.

The chain couples TRBV28 to TRBJ2-5; a possible D gene is TRBD2 (6 bases). The CDR3 is 15 residues long. Germline CDR1 and CDR2: MDHEN and SYDVKM. V lost 4 bases and J lost 0, with 12 bases in between. CDR3 region: CASSSTGLYQETQYF. The DNA for the CDR3 is TGTGCCAGCAGTTCCACGGGACTTTACCAAGAGACCCAGTACTTC.

The chain combines TRBV19 with TRBJ2-5; D is unresolved. The CDR3 runs 15 residues. V was pared by 0 bases and J by 2 bases, with 10 bases between. Germline CDR1 is LNHDA and CDR2 is SQIVND (reference sequence). The DNA of the CDR3 is TGTGCCAGTAGTATAGATGCACAGCCTCAAGAGACCCAGTACTTC. Translating it yields CASSIDAQPQETQYF.

The V call is TRBV30, the J call TRBJ2-7; TRBD2 agrees at 7 bases. V lost 5 bases, J lost 3 bases, and 1 base stayed unmatched. The CDR3 runs to 11 residues. CDR1 is GTSNPN, CDR2 SVGIG, per germline (reference sequence). The chain's CDR3 is CAWAGVYEQYF. CDR3 coding DNA: TGTGCCTGGGCGGGAGTCTACGAGCAGTACTTC. The full variable domain, its missing parts supplied by reference TRBV30 and TRBJ2-7, is SQTIHQWPATLVQPVGSPLSLECTVEGTSNPNLYWYRQAAGRGLQLLFYSVGIGQISSEVPQNLSASRPQDRQFILSSKKLLLSDSGFYLCAWAGVYEQYFGPGTRLTVT.

The chain links TRBV5-1 to TRBJ1-2; 9 bases fit TRBD1. V was clipped by 4 bases and J by 5 bases; unmatched bases: 9. There are 15 residues in the CDR3. Germline V gives CDR1 SGHRS, CDR2 YFSETQ. CDR3 protein: CASSPQDRGAYGYTF. The CDR3 DNA sequence: TGCGCCAGCAGCCCCCAGGACAGGGGAGCATATGGCTACACCTTC.

The rearrangement uses TRBV5-5 and TRBJ1-2, with a possible D match to TRBD1 (5 bases). The CDR3 contains 13 residues. The germline gives CDR1 SGHKS, CDR2 YYEKEE (reference sequence). V dropped 4 bases and J dropped 0 bases, with 7 bases sitting between them. Written as DNA, the CDR3 is TGTGCCAGCAGCCCGACAGCTAACTATGGCTACACCTTC. Residues: CASSPTANYGYTF. The full variable domain, with the rest looked up from reference TRBV5-5 and TRBJ1-2, is DAGVTQSPTHLIKTRGQQVTLRCSPISGHKSVSWYQQVLGQGPQFIFQYYEKEERGRGNFPDRFSARQFPNYSSELNVNALLLGDSALYLCASSPTANYGYTFGSGTRLTVV.

This clone was seen a few times. The genes are TRBV7-6 and TRBJ2-1; 11 nucleotides line up with TRBD2. Germline trimming cut 1 base from V and 2 bases from J; bases unmatched to any gene: 4. The germline V gene encodes CDR1 SGHVS and CDR2 FNYEAQ. This CDR3 spans 17 amino acids. CDR3 nucleotide sequence: TGTGCCAGCAGCTTAGAGGCTAGCGGGAGGACCTACAATGAGCAGTTCTTC. Translating it yields CASSLEASGRTYNEQFF.

The J gene is TRBJ2-3, the V gene TRBV7-2, with 9 nucleotides matching TRBD2. V dropped 1 base and J dropped 0; count of bases not matched to a gene: 5. The length of the CDR3 is 17 residues. Germline values: CDR1 SGHTA, CDR2 FQGNSA. DNA of the CDR3: TGTGCCAGCAGCTTAGGGCTAGCGGGGCTTAGCACAGATACGCAGTATTTT. This codes for CASSLGLAGLSTDTQYF.

V and J are TRBV5-1 and TRBJ1-2, with 10 bases lining up with TRBD1. From germline, CDR1 is SGHRS and CDR2 YFSETQ. V gave up 0 bases and J gave up 0 bases; unmatched junction bases: 2. The CDR3 has 16 amino acids. The CDR3 DNA sequence: TGCGCCAGCAGCTTGGAAGGGACAGGGGCTAACTATGGCTACACCTTC. Translating gives CASSLEGTGANYGYTF.

This clone turned up a few times. The chain links TRBV27 to TRBJ2-3, with D possibly matching TRBD2 (6 bases). Germline CDR1 MNHEY, CDR2 SMNVEV (reference sequence). The CDR3 consists of 15 residues. V was clipped by 5 bases and J by 3 bases, with 15 bases between them. CDR3 region: CASSRTGVGTDTQYF. CDR3 bases: TGTGCCAGCAGTAGGACGGGGGTCGGGACAGATACGCAGTATTTT.

This clone appeared once. The chain carries TRBV7-8 and TRBJ1-3; D unclear. CDR1 SGHVS and CDR2 FQNEAQ come from the germline V gene. V gave up 1 base and J gave up 0 bases, with 13 bases separating them. The CDR3 spans 17 residues. In DNA, the CDR3 is TGTGCCAGCAGCTTAGACGAGCTCGGGTACTCTGGAAACACCATATATTTT. Residues: CASSLDELGYSGNTIYF.

The gene calls are TRBV19 and TRBJ2-1; 9 bases match TRBD2. CDR3 length: 15 amino acids. CDR1 and CDR2 from the germline V gene are LNHDA and SQIVND (reference sequence). V dropped 7 bases and J dropped 6; count of bases not matched to a gene: 10. CDR3 protein: CASTSMLTSGNEQFF. The CDR3 DNA reads TGTGCCAGTACGAGTATGTTGACTAGCGGCAATGAGCAGTTCTTC.

This clone showed up just once. This sequence may be a read error, since a much larger clone differs from it by one base. The same CDR3 arises from other DNA sequences in this sample as well. The genes are TRBV5-1 and TRBJ2-5; D may be TRBD2 (6 bases). The CDR3 runs to 16 residues. Germline CDR1 and CDR2: SGHRS and YFSETQ. V was trimmed by 4 bases and J by 7 bases, leaving 23 bases between them. This CDR3 reads CASSLGGPPPLGTQYF. The CDR3 nucleotides read TGCGCCAGCAGCCTCGGGGGTCCCCCGCCGCTGGGGACCCAGTACTTC.

The gene calls are TRBV5-5 and TRBJ1-2; 8 bases are a match to TRBD1. This CDR3 has 13 amino acids. Germline CDR1 and CDR2: SGHKS and YYEKEE (reference sequence). With V trimmed by 4 bases and J by 6 bases, 5 bases remained unmatched. This chain's CDR3 is CASSRGQGDGYTF. CDR3 DNA sequence: TGTGCCAGCAGCCGAGGACAGGGCGATGGCTACACCTTC.

Only one count was recorded for this clone. The genes are TRBV6-5 and TRBJ2-7; 8 nucleotides agree with TRBD1. V shed 10 bases and J 1 base; nucleotides not matched to a gene: 9. From germline, CDR1 is MNHEY and CDR2 SVGAGI. The CDR3 loop spans 14 amino acids. In nucleotides, the CDR3 is TGTGCCACCAGAAGACAGGGGAATTCCTACGAGCAGTACTTC. It translates to CATRRQGNSYEQYF.

The table lists this clone with a few counts. J is TRBJ1-3 and V is TRBV7-2, with D possibly being TRBD1 (6 bases). Germline V gene data show CDR1 as SGHTA and CDR2 as FQGNSA. Between the trimmed V and J ends, which lost 3 bases and 2 bases, there was a span of 11 bases. The CDR3 contains 15 residues. The CDR3 DNA is TGTGCCAGCAGCTTTCACAGGGTAACTGGAAACACCATATATTTT. This encodes CASSFHRVTGNTIYF.

This chain links TRBV14 with TRBJ1-2; possible D gene TRBD1, 6 bases. The CDR3 sequence is 13 residues long. The germline V gene encodes CDR1 SGHDN and CDR2 FVKESK. Trimming pared 2 bases from V and 8 bases from J, leaving 12 bases between. The CDR3 sequence: CASSQNAGVGYTF. Written as DNA, the CDR3 is TGTGCCAGCAGCCAAAACGCAGGGGTCGGCTACACCTTC.

This chain joins TRBV19 and TRBJ1-1, with 9 bases aligning to TRBD1. Germline loops: CDR1 LNHDA, CDR2 SQIVND (reference sequence). This CDR3 spans 14 amino acids. The trim removed 4 bases at V and 5 bases at J, leaving 5 bases unmatched. The CDR3 coding sequence is TGTGCCAGTAGTAGCCCGGACAGGGGAACTGAAGCTTTCTTT. This translates into CASSSPDRGTEAFF.